The TCR beta chain described here comes from a study of CD8+ T cells in alopecia areata. In the study overall: It was 6 to 18 months of tofacitinib, and then there were 6 months off drug.

To note about this clone: Its cognate antigen is unknown.

Unmatched junction bases numbered 8, after V lost 3 bases and J lost 3 bases. CDR1 and CDR2 (germline): MGHRA, YSYEKL. The CDR3 length is 16 residues. Treatment reported: oral pan-JAK inhibitor, 5-10 mg twice daily. Collected material from alopecia areata patients comprised lesional scalp punch biopsies and peripheral blood. Study observations and caveats: Clonality in the scalp and expanded CD8+ clones ranked among the top 100 were significantly decreased by tofacitinib. Throughout tofacitinib, many expanded lesional clones continued to persist in scalp and blood.

Sequencing relied on a cDNA template that was reverse transcribed from extracted RNA. Profiling relied on immunoSEQ multiplex PCR, and the TCRdb table lists in-frame clones only, not all of them. This sample has 180,000 or so clones; roughly 64% occur once, and the top ten carry about 5.5%. This clonotype was obtained from a human donor with alopecia areata. This sample comprised CD4+ T cells sorted from blood, obtained at week 24, from a patient treated with tofacitinib. This sequence joins TRBV4-1 and TRBJ2-3; TRBD1 aligns across 8 bases. Here the CDR3 reads CASSHARTGLTDTQYF. The CDR3 nucleotides are TGCGCCAGCAGCCACGCCCGGACAGGGCTGACAGATACGCAGTATTTT.